This record looks at one TCR beta chain sequence and its context. The PCR employed 60 Vbeta primers together with 13 Jbeta primers. The assay was immunoSEQ multiplex PCR, and TCRdb's table has in-frame clones only and misses some. The table lists more than 90,000 clones. The data were taken from a study of cytomegalovirus exposure and HLA in healthy donors. The CDR3 consists of 15 residues. V gave up 3 bases and J gave up 3 bases, with 14 bases separating them. Germline V CDR1 and CDR2: SGHTA, FQGTGA. This TCR derives from a man aged 40-49 years in good health and CMV-seropositive. The specimen sequenced was PBMCs. This chain connects TRBV7-3 to TRBJ2-5; D might be TRBD1 (6 bases). The CDR3, as DNA: TGTGCCAGCAGCTTTACAGGGAATCCAGAAGAGACCCAGTACTTC. Translated, it gives CASSFTGNPEETQYF.